The present T cell receptor (beta chain) was sequenced within a study of blood T cells in healthy people across ages. Findings and limits, study-wide: No conclusive comparison of naive versus antigen-experienced cells was possible with unsorted PBMCs.

Concerning this clonotype itself: Its target is unknown.

A second roughly 6 to 11 cycle PCR used barcoded and J-beta primers. Each of the cDNA molecules was tagged by a template-switch adaptor with 12 random nucleotides. The yield of each sample was at least 2.5 million CDR3-containing paired-end reads. TCRdb re-called the 5' RACE reads through MiXCR, storing one row per CDR3 protein. The sample consists of over 700,000 distinct CDR3 sequences, about 53% of them appearing once. Trimming removed 2 bases from V and 7 bases from J, with 14 bases in between. The germline gives CDR1 SGHTA, CDR2 FQGNSA. This CDR3 is 15 amino acids long. The origin of this receptor is a man older than 75 in good health. This rearrangement joins TRBV7-2 to TRBJ2-2; D gene uncertain. The sample comprised blood. The DNA of the CDR3 is TGTGCCAGCAGCTTAAATGGAGTGGTGAGCGGGGAGCTGTTTTTT. It yields the protein CASSLNGVVSGELFF.